The 9 T cell receptor beta chains given below trace back to one sample, sequenced in a study of T cell responses to AZD1222 COVID-19 vaccine. The protocol was immunoSEQ multiplex PCR, while the TCRdb copy is restricted to in-frame clones and leaves out a portion. The sample includes under 130,000 clones, roughly 87% seen only once; the top ten take less than 6%. Here the sequenced sample was peripheral blood, taken on day 0 of AZD1222 vaccination. The receptors shown here come from an adult in good health.

This chain uses TRBV27 with TRBJ1-6; maybe TRBD1 (5 bases). The CDR3 is 13 amino acids. Trimming stripped 5 bases from V and 6 bases from J, with 8 bases between. Germline CDR1 is MNHEY and CDR2 is SMNVEV (reference sequence). CDR3 residues: CASSRQTNSPLHF. CDR3 DNA: TGTGCCAGCAGTAGACAGACTAATTCACCCCTCCACTTT.

In its sample, this clone was seen a few times. This rearrangement joins TRBV2 to TRBJ1-5; 9 bases match TRBD1. The CDR3 is 13 amino acids. The germline gives CDR1 SNHLY, CDR2 FYNNEI. V was pared by 6 bases and J by 7 bases, with 4 bases of the junction left unmatched. The chain's CDR3 is CASRDRGVQPQHF. The CDR3 DNA sequence: TGTGCCAGCAGGGACAGGGGAGTGCAGCCCCAGCATTTT.

The J gene is TRBJ2-3, the V gene TRBV6-6, with TRBD2 matching 9 bases. Germline V gene lookup returns CDR1 MNHNY and CDR2 SVGAGI (reference sequence). J lost 4 bases, V lost 7 bases, and 6 bases had no gene match. CDR3 length: 14 residues. The CDR3 loop reads CASKAGTSPDTQYF. In nucleotides, the CDR3 is TGTGCCAGCAAGGCCGGGACTAGCCCAGATACGCAGTATTTT.

The chain links TRBV23-1 to TRBJ1-5; D is undetermined. TRBV23-1 belongs to the ORF category, with a function that is uncertain. This CDR3 is 16 amino acids long. V lost 2 bases to trimming and J lost 0 bases, with 11 bases between them. CDR3 coding DNA: TGCGCCAGCAGTCAAGACGCGGTATATAGCAATCAGCCCCAGCATTTT. This sequence encodes CASSQDAVYSNQPQHF.

The V and J genes are TRBV19 and TRBJ2-4, with 10 bases identical to TRBD2. The germline gives CDR1 LNHDA, CDR2 SQIVND (reference sequence). There are 18 residues in the CDR3. The V and J ends lost 5 bases and 2 bases, in that order; junction bases with no gene match: 12. CDR3: CASSFPQAGGKSKNIQYF. The CDR3 DNA reads as TGTGCCAGTAGTTTTCCTCAAGCGGGGGGGAAGTCCAAAAACATTCAGTACTTC.

This clone was seen only once. The rearrangement links TRBV25-1 to TRBJ1-3; a weak D match, TRBD1 (6 bases). Per germline, CDR1 MGHDK and CDR2 SYGVNS. CDR3 size: 15 residues. V dropped 3 bases and J dropped 2 bases, with 11 bases sitting between them. The CDR3 sequence is CASSDQGRPGNTIYF. The CDR3 bases are TGTGCCAGCAGTGACCAGGGGCGTCCTGGAAACACCATATATTTT.

Details on this clone: An end of the junction differs from the germline gene, which may be a read error. This rearrangement joins TRBV6-5 to TRBJ2-7, with D hard to call. This CDR3 is 13 amino acids long. Germline V gene data show CDR1 as MNHEY and CDR2 as SVGAGI. The CDR3 DNA follows: TGTGCCAGCAGGAACCCAGACTCCGACGAGCAGTACTTC. It codes for CASRNPDSDEQYF.

The J gene is TRBJ2-1, the V gene TRBV4-2; 7 bases match TRBD2. Germline V gene data show CDR1 as LGHNA and CDR2 as YNFKEQ. CDR3 length equals 16 residues. Trimming at V came to 4 bases and at J to 4 bases, leaving 10 bases not matched to a gene. CDR3 sequence reads: CASSLSLAATYNEQFF. The DNA of the CDR3 is TGTGCCAGCAGCCTCAGTCTAGCGGCGACTTACAATGAGCAGTTCTTC.

The chain employs TRBV7-2 and TRBJ1-2, with 9 bases that match TRBD1. The CDR3 has 17 amino acids. Per the germline V gene, CDR1 is SGHTA and CDR2 is FQGNSA. With V trimmed by 5 bases and J by 5 bases, 15 bases remained unmatched. DNA for the CDR3: TGTGCCAGCAGCCCGGCCCCAGCCAGGACAGGGGAGTATGGCTACACCTTC. Amino acids: CASSPAPARTGEYGYTF.